This T cell receptor (beta chain) was captured by sequencing in a study of blood T cell repertoires in COVID-19. Here immunoSEQ multiplex PCR was the method, and the copy in TCRdb shows in-frame clones only, minus some. Of 190,000 or so clones in the sample, about 87% were seen once. V dropped 8 bases and J dropped 3 bases, with 14 bases sitting between them. CDR3 size: 14 residues. From germline, CDR1 is SGHTA and CDR2 FQGNSA. The V gene is TRBV7-2, the J gene TRBJ1-3; TRBD1 is a possible D gene (5 bases). This clonotype originated in a man between 25 and 39 years old who had recovered from COVID-19. The sample consisted of PBMCs or T cells enriched from blood (not recorded which). Here the CDR3 reads CASGVGGSGNTIYF. In DNA form, the CDR3 reads TGTGCCAGCGGGGTGGGGGGAAGTGGAAACACCATATATTTT.